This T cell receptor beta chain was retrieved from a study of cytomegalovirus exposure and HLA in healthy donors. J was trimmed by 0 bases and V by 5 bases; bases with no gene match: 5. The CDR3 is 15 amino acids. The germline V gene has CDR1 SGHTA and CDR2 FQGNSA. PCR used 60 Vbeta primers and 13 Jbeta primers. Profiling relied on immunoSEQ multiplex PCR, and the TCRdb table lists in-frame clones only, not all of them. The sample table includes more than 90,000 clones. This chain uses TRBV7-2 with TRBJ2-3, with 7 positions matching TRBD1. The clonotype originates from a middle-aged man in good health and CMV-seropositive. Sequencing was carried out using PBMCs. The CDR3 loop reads CASSTGTVSTDTQYF. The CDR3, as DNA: TGTGCCAGCAGCACCGGGACAGTTAGCACAGATACGCAGTATTTT.